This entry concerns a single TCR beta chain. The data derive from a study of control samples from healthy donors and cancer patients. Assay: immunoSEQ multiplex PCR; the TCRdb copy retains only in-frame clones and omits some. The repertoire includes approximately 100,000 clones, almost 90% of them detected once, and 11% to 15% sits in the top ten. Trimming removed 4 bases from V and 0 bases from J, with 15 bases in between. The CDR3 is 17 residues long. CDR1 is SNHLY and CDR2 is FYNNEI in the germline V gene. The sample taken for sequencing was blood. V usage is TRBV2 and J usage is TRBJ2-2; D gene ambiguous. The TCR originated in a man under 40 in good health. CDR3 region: CASSVDHEAANTGELFF. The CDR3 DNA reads TGTGCCAGCAGTGTAGACCACGAGGCTGCGAACACCGGGGAGCTGTTTTTT. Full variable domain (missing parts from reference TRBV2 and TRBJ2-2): EPEVTQTPSHQVTQMGQEVILRCVPISNHLYFYWYRQILGQKVEFLVSFYNNEISEKSEIFDDQFSVERPDGSNFTLKIRSTKLEDSAMYFCASSVDHEAANTGELFFGEGSRLTVL.